A selection of T cell receptor beta chains follows, all from one sample in a study of blood T cell repertoires in COVID-19. Measured with immunoSEQ multiplex PCR; TCRdb has only the in-frame clones, and not every one. The sample holds some 53,000 clones, about nine tenths seen once. Input material: peripheral blood. These receptors were obtained from a human donor in a cohort sampled during active COVID-19. Each CDR3 is given with its conserved first and last residue. Fields, in order: D gene, clone size, V gene, J gene, CDR3 DNA, CDR3 protein. D genes are given only for firm matches. Only part of the rows carry a size: once, few, many, or a class if the clone is expanded.

>TRBD2|-|TRBV19|TRBJ2-7
TGTGCCAGTAGTGGAGGGACTAGCGTTAGCTCCTACGAGCAGTACTTC
CASSGGTSVSSYEQYF
>TRBD1|-|TRBV15|TRBJ2-7
TGTGCCACCAGCAGAGATCGGGGGACAGGTAGGAAGCAGTACTTC
CATSRDRGTGRKQYF
>TRBD2|-|TRBV20-1|TRBJ2-3
TGCAGTGCGAGTACTGGGACTAGCGGGAGAGATACGCAGTATTTT
CSASTGTSGRDTQYF
>-|-|TRBV5-1|TRBJ2-7
TGCGCCAGCAGCTTGGAACCGGACACAAGTTCCTACGAGCAGTACTTC
CASSLEPDTSSYEQYF
>-|once|TRBV4-2|TRBJ2-7
TGTGCCAGCAGCCAAGATGGCCTTTCCTTCGAGCAGTACTTC
CASSQDGLSFEQYF
>-|-|TRBV15|TRBJ2-4
TGTGCCACCAGCAGAGGCTCGGTAAACATTCAGTACTTC
CATSRGSVNIQYF
>-|-|TRBV3-1/TRBV3-2|TRBJ1-1
TGTGCCAGCAGCCAAGAGTCGGCAGGGAGGCGTGAAGCTTTCTTT
CASSQESAGRREAFF
>-|-|TRBV5-1|TRBJ2-7
TGCGCCAGCAGCTTGGACTATACCTACGAGCAGTACTTC
CASSLDYTYEQYF
>-|-|TRBV7-3|TRBJ1-6
TGTGCCAGCAGCCAACAGGGTTTCAGTAATTCACCCCTCCACTTT
CASSQQGFSNSPLHF
>-|-|TRBV6-1|TRBJ1-4
TGTGCCAGCAGTGATGGCGGTGGTTTAAATGAAAAACTGTTTTTT
CASSDGGGLNEKLFF
>-|-|TRBV4-2|TRBJ2-5
TGTGCCAGCAGCCAAAGGGACAGTGGGAGGGAGACCCAGTACTTC
CASSQRDSGRETQYF
>TRBD1|-|TRBV3-1/TRBV3-2|TRBJ2-3
TGTGCCAGCAGCCAAGCCACGACAGGGCTGGATACGCAGTATTTT
CASSQATTGLDTQYF
>TRBD1|-|TRBV5-1|TRBJ1-1
TGCGCCAGCAGCTCGCAACAGGGGTGGAACACTGAAGCTTTCTTT
CASSSQQGWNTEAFF
>TRBD2|-|TRBV5-1|TRBJ2-5
TGCGCCAGCAGCGGGACTAGCGGGAGCTTTGAGACCCAGTACTTC
CASSGTSGSFETQYF
>-|-|TRBV18|TRBJ2-3
TGTGCCAGCTCCCAGACTGTGGGCGGAGGAGGGAGTACAGATACGCAGTATTTT
CASSQTVGGGGSTDTQYF
>-|-|TRBV5-4|TRBJ2-1
TGTGCCAGCAGCTTGGGGCCATACAATGAGCAGTTCTTC
CASSLGPYNEQFF
>TRBD1|few|TRBV2|TRBJ1-5
TGTGCCAGCCAAGGGGGCTTGAGGAATCAGCCCCAGCATTTT
CASQGGLRNQPQHF
>-|-|TRBV11-2|TRBJ2-1
TGTGCCAGCAGCCTCCGCCGAGGCGCGGGGGCCGGGGATGAGCAGTTCTTC
CASSLRRGAGAGDEQFF
>TRBD2|-|TRBV6-1|TRBJ2-7
TGTGCCAGCAGTGAACCGGGACTAGCGGCCTACGAGCAGTACTTC
CASSEPGLAAYEQYF
>TRBD2|few|TRBV11-2|TRBJ2-1
TGTGCCAGCAGCTCCGTGTGGGGGGGGAATGAGCAGTTCTTC
CASSSVWGGNEQFF
>-|once|TRBV5-5|TRBJ2-1
TGTGCCAGCAGCTTCGGTCCCACCCCCTACAATGAGCAGTTCTTC
CASSFGPTPYNEQFF
>-|once|TRBV12-5|TRBJ1-6
TGTGCTAGTGGTTTGGTAGGATCCAGGGTTGGCTCCTATAATTCACCCCTCCACTTT
CASGLVGSRVGSYNSPLHF
>TRBD2|-|TRBV18|TRBJ2-2
TGTGCCAGCTCACCGTTTAGCGGGGACACCGGGGAGCTGTTTTTT
CASSPFSGDTGELFF
>TRBD1|-|TRBV28|TRBJ1-1
TGTGCCAGCAGTGTACCGGGACAGGGGGGCACTGAAGCTTTCTTT
CASSVPGQGGTEAFF
>-|-|TRBV7-6|TRBJ2-1
TGTGCCAGCAGCGTCGGGGTTAGCTCCTACAATGAGCAGTTCTTC
CASSVGVSSYNEQFF
>TRBD2|-|TRBV12-3/TRBV12-4|TRBJ2-7
TGTGCCAGCAGCCACGCTGGGGAGGGCGAGCAGTACTTC
CASSHAGEGEQYF
>-|once|TRBV5-1|TRBJ2-5
TGCGCCAGCAGCTTGCTGAGGATCACGGGAGACCCCCAAGAGACCCAGTACTTC
CASSLLRITGDPQETQYF
>-|-|TRBV10-2|TRBJ2-5
TGCGCCAGCAGTGGCCCCCCGGTACGAGAGACCCAGTACTTC
CASSGPPVRETQYF
>TRBD2|-|TRBV20-1|TRBJ2-1
TGCAGTGCTAGTCCCGGAGGGACTAGCGTCCGTGAGCAGTTCTTC
CSASPGGTSVREQFF
>TRBD1|-|TRBV11-2|TRBJ2-5
TGTGCCAGCAGCATATCCAGGGGGTGGGAGACCCAGTACTTC
CASSISRGWETQYF
>-|-|TRBV29-1|TRBJ2-1
TGCAGCACCCCTTCAACTAGCTCCTACAATGAGCAGTTCTTC
CSTPSTSSYNEQFF
>-|-|TRBV6-1|TRBJ2-3
TGTGCCAGCAGTGATAAAGACTACACAGATACGCAGTATTTT
CASSDKDYTDTQYF
>TRBD1|once|TRBV6-2/TRBV6-3|TRBJ2-5
TGTGCCAGCAGTGTCCGACAGGGGGGGACGGAGACCCAGTACTTC
CASSVRQGGTETQYF
>TRBD2|-|TRBV7-3|TRBJ2-7
TGTGCCAGCAGCTTAACTTCGGGAGGGGCCTACGAGCAGTACTTC
CASSLTSGGAYEQYF
>TRBD2|-|TRBV25-1|TRBJ2-5
TGTGCCAGCAGTGTGGGGACTAGCGGGAGGTACGAGACCCAGTACTTC
CASSVGTSGRYETQYF
>-|-|TRBV4-2|TRBJ1-5
TGTGCCAGCAGCCAAGATAGAGATCAGCCCCAGCATTTT
CASSQDRDQPQHF
>TRBD1|once|TRBV7-8|TRBJ1-5
TGTGCCAGCAGCGCGACCGGGACAGGCAATCAGCCCCAGCATTTT
CASSATGTGNQPQHF
>-|-|TRBV28|TRBJ1-5
TGTGCCAGCAGTTTGTTAGCCAGACTTAGCAATCAGCCCCAGCATTTT
CASSLLARLSNQPQHF
>TRBD1|-|TRBV11-2|TRBJ2-1
TGTGCCAGCAGATCCTTTCGCTTGGGACAGGGGAGCAACAATGAGCAGTTCTTC
CASRSFRLGQGSNNEQFF
>-|-|TRBV28|TRBJ1-2
TGTGCCAGCAGTTTAAGGCCAGTCTGGAGCTATGGCTACACCTTC
CASSLRPVWSYGYTF
>TRBD1|-|TRBV4-1|TRBJ1-1
TGCGCCAGCAGCCCTCCCACGGACAGGGGAAAAGGTTGGACTGAAGCTTTCTTT
CASSPPTDRGKGWTEAFF
>-|-|TRBV19|TRBJ1-5
TGTGCCAGTAGGGCGGACAATAGCAATCAGCCCCAGCATTTT
CASRADNSNQPQHF
>TRBD1|-|TRBV5-6|TRBJ2-3
TGTGCCAGCAGCTCCGGGGACAGAATCACAGATACGCAGTATTTT
CASSSGDRITDTQYF
>TRBD2|-|TRBV5-4|TRBJ2-7
TGTGCCAGCAGCCGAGGGACTAGCGGGAGCGGGTACGAGCAGTACTTC
CASSRGTSGSGYEQYF
>TRBD2|-|TRBV27|TRBJ2-5
TGTGCCAGCAGTATCTCCACCGGACTAGCGGAAGAGACCCAGTACTTC
CASSISTGLAEETQYF
>-|-|TRBV6-5|TRBJ2-3
TGTGCCAGCAGTTCCCCGCGGGACTTAGGAACAGATACGCAGTATTTT
CASSSPRDLGTDTQYF
>-|-|TRBV19|TRBJ1-2
TGTGCCAGTAGTATAGTTGGGCAGTATCCGGGCTACACCTTC
CASSIVGQYPGYTF
>TRBD2|-|TRBV27|TRBJ2-7
TGTGCCAGCGCAACCGGGACTAGCGGGTTATACGAGCAGTACTTC
CASATGTSGLYEQYF
>TRBD1|-|TRBV28|TRBJ2-1
TGTGCCAGCAGCCCCAAGGGGCCCAGGGGGAACAATGAGCAGTTCTTC
CASSPKGPRGNNEQFF